This T cell receptor beta chain came from a study of CD8 T cells in ankylosing spondylitis. Germline loops: CDR1 SGHRS, CDR2 YFSETQ. The CDR3 runs 16 residues. The V gene end was trimmed by 0 bases and the J gene end by 0 bases; junction bases not matched to a gene: 2. Using its own MiXCR run on the 5' RACE reads, TCRdb lists one record per CDR3 protein. The sample lists 250,000 to 300,000 distinct CDR3 sequences; around 20% were seen once. Turning to this clonotype: As yet, its antigen is unknown.

Regarding the study as a whole: Seemingly distinctive of ankylosing spondylitis blood was a TCR beta motif formed by eight highly homologous variants.

The chain combines TRBV5-1 with TRBJ2-1; 8 bases line up with TRBD2. This clonotype was obtained from a male donor with ankylosing spondylitis or in good health (not recorded which). The material sequenced was blood, either unsorted or a sorted T cell fraction (not recorded which). The CDR3: CASSLEGTSSYNEQFF. DNA of the CDR3: TGCGCCAGCAGCTTGGAAGGGACTAGCTCCTACAATGAGCAGTTCTTC. Full variable domain (remainder filled in from reference TRBV5-1 and TRBJ2-1): KAGVTQTPRYLIKTRGQQVTLSCSPISGHRSVSWYQQTPGQGLQFLFEYFSETQRNKGNFPGRFSGRQFSNSRSEMNVSTLELGDSALYLCASSLEGTSSYNEQFFGPGTRLTVL.